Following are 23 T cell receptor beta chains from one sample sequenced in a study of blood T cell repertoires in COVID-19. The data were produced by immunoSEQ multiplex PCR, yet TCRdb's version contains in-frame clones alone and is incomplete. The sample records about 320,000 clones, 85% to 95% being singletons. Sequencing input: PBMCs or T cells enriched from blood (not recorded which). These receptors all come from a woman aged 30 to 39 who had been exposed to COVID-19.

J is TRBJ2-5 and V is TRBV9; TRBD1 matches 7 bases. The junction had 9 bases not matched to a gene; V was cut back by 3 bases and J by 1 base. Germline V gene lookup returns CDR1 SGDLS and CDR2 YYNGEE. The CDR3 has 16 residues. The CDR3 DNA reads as TGTGCCAGCAGCGCCACAGGGGCTGTGGGCCAAGAGACCCAGTACTTC. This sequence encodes CASSATGAVGQETQYF.

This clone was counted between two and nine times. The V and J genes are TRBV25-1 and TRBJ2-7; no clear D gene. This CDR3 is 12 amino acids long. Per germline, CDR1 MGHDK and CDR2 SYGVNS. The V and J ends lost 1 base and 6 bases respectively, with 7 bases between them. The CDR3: CASSESGGEQYF. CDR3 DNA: TGTGCCAGCAGTGAATCCGGTGGCGAGCAGTACTTC.

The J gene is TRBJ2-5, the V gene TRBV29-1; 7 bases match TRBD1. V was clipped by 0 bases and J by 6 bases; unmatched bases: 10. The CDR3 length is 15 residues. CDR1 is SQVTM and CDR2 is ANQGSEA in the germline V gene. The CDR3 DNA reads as TGCAGCGTTGAAGATCTAGGGGGCTTTATGCAGACCCAGTACTTC. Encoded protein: CSVEDLGGFMQTQYF. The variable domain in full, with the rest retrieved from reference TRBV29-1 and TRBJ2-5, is SAVISQKPSRDICQRGTSLTIQCQVDSQVTMMFWYRQQPGQSLTLIATANQGSEATYESGFVIDKFPISRPNLTFSTLTVSNMSPEDSSIYLCSVEDLGGFMQTQYFGPGTRLLVL.

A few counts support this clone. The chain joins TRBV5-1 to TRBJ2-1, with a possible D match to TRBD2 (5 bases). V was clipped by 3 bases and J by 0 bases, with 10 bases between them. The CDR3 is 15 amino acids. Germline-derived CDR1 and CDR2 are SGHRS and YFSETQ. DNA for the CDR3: TGCGCCAGCAGCTCGGGAAGCAGCTCCTACAATGAGCAGTTCTTC. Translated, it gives CASSSGSSSYNEQFF.

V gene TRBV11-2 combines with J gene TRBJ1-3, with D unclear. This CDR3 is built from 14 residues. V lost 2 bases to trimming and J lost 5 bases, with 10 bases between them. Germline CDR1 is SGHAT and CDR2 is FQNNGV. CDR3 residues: CASSLYNSRNTIYF. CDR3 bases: TGTGCCAGCAGCTTATATAACAGCAGAAACACCATATATTTT.

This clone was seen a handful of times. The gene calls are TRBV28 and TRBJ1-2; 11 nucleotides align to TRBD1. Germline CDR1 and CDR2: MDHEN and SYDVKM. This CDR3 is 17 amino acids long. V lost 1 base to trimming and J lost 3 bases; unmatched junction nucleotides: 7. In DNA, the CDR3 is TGTGCCAGCAGTTTATTCCTCTCGGGACAGGGGGACTATGGCTACACCTTC. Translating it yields CASSLFLSGQGDYGYTF.

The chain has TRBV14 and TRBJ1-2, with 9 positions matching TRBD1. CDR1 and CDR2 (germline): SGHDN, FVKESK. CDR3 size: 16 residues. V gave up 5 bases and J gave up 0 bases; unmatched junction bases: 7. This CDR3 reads CASSFGQGPSNYGYTF. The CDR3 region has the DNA TGTGCCAGCAGCTTTGGACAGGGGCCCTCTAACTATGGCTACACCTTC.

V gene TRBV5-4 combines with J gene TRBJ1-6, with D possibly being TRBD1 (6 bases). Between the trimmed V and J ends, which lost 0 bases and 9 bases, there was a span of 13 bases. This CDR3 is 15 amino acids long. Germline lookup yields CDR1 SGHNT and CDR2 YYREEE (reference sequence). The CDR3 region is CASSLDGRGASPLHF. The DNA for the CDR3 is TGTGCCAGCAGCTTGGACGGGAGGGGGGCTTCACCCCTCCACTTT.

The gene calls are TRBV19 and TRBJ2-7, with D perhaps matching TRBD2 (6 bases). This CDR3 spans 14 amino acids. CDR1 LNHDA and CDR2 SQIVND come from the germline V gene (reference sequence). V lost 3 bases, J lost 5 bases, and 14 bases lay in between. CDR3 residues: CASSIGREADEQYF. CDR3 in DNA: TGTGCCAGTAGTATCGGAAGGGAGGCAGACGAGCAGTACTTC.

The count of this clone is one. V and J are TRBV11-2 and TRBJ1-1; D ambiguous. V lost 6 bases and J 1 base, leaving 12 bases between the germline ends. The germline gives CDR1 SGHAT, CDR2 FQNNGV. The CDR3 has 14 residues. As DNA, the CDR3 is TGTGCCAGCAGTCGCAGGAACAGGAACACTGAAGCTTTCTTT. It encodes CASSRRNRNTEAFF.

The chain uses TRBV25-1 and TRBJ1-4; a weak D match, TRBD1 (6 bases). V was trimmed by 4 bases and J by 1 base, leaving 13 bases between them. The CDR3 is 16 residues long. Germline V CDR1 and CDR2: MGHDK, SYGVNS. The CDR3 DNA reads TGTGCCAGCAGTGGCGCGGGCAGGGGAACTAATGAAAAACTGTTTTTT. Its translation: CASSGAGRGTNEKLFF.

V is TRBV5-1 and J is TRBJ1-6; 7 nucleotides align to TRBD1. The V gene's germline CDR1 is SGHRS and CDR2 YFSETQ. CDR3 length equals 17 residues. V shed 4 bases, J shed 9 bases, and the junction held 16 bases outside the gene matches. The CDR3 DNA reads TGCGCCAGCAGCGTGGGACAGACCGGCCCCCGCGGTTCACCCCTCCACTTT. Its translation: CASSVGQTGPRGSPLHF.

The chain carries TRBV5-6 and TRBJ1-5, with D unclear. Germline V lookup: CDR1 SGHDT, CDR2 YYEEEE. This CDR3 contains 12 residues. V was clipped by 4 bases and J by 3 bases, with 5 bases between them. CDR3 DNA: TGTGCCAGCAGCCGTCTCAATCAGCCCCAGCATTTT. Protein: CASSRLNQPQHF.

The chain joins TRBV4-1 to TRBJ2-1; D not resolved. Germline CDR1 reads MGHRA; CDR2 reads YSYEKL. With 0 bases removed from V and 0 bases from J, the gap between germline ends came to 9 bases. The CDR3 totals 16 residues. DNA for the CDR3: TGCGCCAGCAGCCAAGATGTCCTGAGCTCCTACAATGAGCAGTTCTTC. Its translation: CASSQDVLSSYNEQFF.

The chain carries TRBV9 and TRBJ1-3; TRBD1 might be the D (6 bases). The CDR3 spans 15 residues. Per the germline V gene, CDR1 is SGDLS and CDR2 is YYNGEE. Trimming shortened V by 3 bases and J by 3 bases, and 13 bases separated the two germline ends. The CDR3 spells CASSGGKDSGNTIYF. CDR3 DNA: TGTGCCAGCAGCGGGGGGAAGGACAGTGGAAACACCATATATTTT.

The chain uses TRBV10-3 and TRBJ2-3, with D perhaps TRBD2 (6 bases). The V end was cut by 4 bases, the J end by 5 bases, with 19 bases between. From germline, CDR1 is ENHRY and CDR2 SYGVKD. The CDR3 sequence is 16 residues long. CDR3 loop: CAISGIGSGKRDTQYF. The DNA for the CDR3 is TGTGCCATCAGTGGAATTGGTAGCGGCAAGCGAGATACGCAGTATTTT.

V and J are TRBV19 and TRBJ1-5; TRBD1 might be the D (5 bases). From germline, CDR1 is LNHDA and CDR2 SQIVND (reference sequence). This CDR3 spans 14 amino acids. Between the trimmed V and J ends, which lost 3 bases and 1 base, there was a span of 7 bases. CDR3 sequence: CASSIRVSNQPQHF. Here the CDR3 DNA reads TGTGCCAGTAGTATCAGGGTGAGCAATCAGCCCCAGCATTTT. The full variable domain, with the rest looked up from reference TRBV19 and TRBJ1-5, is DGGITQSPKYLFRKEGQNVTLSCEQNLNHDAMYWYRQDPGQGLRLIYYSQIVNDFQKGDIAEGYSVSREKKESFPLTVTSAQKNPTAFYLCASSIRVSNQPQHFGDGTRLSIL.

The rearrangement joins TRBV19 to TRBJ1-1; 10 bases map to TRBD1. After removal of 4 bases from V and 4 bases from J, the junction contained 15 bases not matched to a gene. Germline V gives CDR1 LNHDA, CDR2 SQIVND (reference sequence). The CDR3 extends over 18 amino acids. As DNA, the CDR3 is TGTGCCAGTAGTACACGCGTGTCGGACAGGGGGTACGGCACTGAAGCTTTCTTT. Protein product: CASSTRVSDRGYGTEAFF.

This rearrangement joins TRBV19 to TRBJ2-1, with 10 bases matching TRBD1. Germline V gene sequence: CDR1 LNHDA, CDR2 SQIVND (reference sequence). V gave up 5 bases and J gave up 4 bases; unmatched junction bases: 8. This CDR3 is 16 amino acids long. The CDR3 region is CASSPRDRGQYNEQFF. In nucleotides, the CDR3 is TGTGCCAGTAGTCCCCGGGACAGGGGCCAATACAATGAGCAGTTCTTC.

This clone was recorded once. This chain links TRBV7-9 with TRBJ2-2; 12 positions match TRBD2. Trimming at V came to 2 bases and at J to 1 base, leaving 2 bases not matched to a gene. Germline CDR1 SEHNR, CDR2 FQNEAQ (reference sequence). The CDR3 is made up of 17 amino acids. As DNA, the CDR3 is TGTGCCAGCAGCTTACTACTAGCGGGGGGGAACACCGGGGAGCTGTTTTTT. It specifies CASSLLLAGGNTGELFF.

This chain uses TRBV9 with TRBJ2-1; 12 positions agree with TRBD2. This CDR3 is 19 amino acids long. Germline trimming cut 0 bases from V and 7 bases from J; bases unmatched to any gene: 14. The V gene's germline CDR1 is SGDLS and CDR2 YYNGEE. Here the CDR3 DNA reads TGTGCCAGCAGCGTAGCGGTGACTAGCGGGGGTATTTTTTGGAATGAGCAGTTCTTC. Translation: CASSVAVTSGGIFWNEQFF.

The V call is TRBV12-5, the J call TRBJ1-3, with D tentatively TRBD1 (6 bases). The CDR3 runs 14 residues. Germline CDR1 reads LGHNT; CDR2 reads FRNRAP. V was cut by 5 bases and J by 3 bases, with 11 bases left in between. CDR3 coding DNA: TGTGCTAGTGGTAGCGGACAGTATGGAAACACCATATATTTT. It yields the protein CASGSGQYGNTIYF.

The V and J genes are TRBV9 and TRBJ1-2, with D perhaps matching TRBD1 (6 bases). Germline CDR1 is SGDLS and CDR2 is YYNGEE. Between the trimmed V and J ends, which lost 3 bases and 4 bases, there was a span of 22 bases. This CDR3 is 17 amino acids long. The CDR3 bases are TGTGCCAGCAGCGCCAACCGGGACACCTCTCATATCTATGGCTACACCTTC. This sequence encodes CASSANRDTSHIYGYTF. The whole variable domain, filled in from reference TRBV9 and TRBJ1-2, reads DSGVTQTPKHLITATGQRVTLRCSPRSGDLSVYWYQQSLDQGLQFLIQYYNGEERAKGNILERFSAQQFPDLHSELNLSSLELGDSALYFCASSANRDTSHIYGYTFGSGTRLTVV.